The 9 T cell receptor beta chains presented below share a single source sample, sequenced in a study of blood T cell repertoires in COVID-19. Assay: immunoSEQ multiplex PCR; the TCRdb copy retains only in-frame clones and omits some. The repertoire holds about 190,000 clones, with about 90% as singletons. The material sequenced was peripheral blood. The receptors here all came from a middle-aged man with acute or convalescent COVID-19.

This clone was counted a few times. The gene calls are TRBV5-1 and TRBJ2-2; 11 positions agree with TRBD2. This CDR3 comprises 19 residues. The V and J ends lost 5 bases and 0 bases, in that order; junction bases with no gene match: 12. Germline CDR1 SGHRS, CDR2 YFSETQ. CDR3 sequence reads: CASRGKTSGGNTNTGELFF. The CDR3 DNA is TGCGCCAGCAGGGGAAAAACTAGCGGGGGAAACACGAACACCGGGGAGCTGTTTTTT.

The genes are TRBV28 and TRBJ2-5; the match to TRBD2 covers 10 bases. This CDR3 is 15 amino acids long. The germline gives CDR1 MDHEN, CDR2 SYDVKM. J was trimmed by 5 bases and V by 6 bases; bases with no gene match: 9. CDR3 DNA: TGTGCCAGCAGACAATCCGGGACTAGCGTTGAGACCCAGTACTTC. Protein product: CASRQSGTSVETQYF.

In this sample, this clone turned up once. The chain has TRBV19 and TRBJ1-1; D is possibly TRBD1 (6 bases). V lost 3 bases and J 10 bases, leaving 18 bases between the germline ends. The CDR3 is 14 amino acids. Germline CDR1 LNHDA, CDR2 SQIVND (reference sequence). CDR3 in DNA: TGTGCCAGTAGTATCTTGCAGGGGCGGAAATTAGCTTTCTTT. Encoded protein: CASSILQGRKLAFF.

The rearrangement links TRBV7-9 to TRBJ1-6, with D possibly TRBD1 on 5 matching bases. With 3 bases removed from V and 8 bases from J, the gap between germline ends came to 11 bases. The germline CDR1 and CDR2 sequences are SEHNR and FQNEAQ (reference sequence). The CDR3 sequence is 14 residues long. The CDR3 loop is CASSLGGTDSPLHF. For the CDR3, the DNA is TGTGCCAGCAGCTTGGGGGGGACTGATTCACCCCTCCACTTT.

The rearrangement links TRBV30 to TRBJ2-1; 8 bases map to TRBD1. The CDR3 length is 13 residues. V lost 4 bases, J lost 9 bases, and 8 bases stayed unmatched. Per germline, CDR1 GTSNPN and CDR2 SVGIG (reference sequence). The CDR3 here is CAWTLQGAGEQFF. CDR3 nucleotides: TGTGCCTGGACGCTTCAGGGGGCCGGTGAGCAGTTCTTC.

J is TRBJ2-4 and V is TRBV3-1 (or the pseudogene TRBV3-2); D perhaps matches TRBD2 (6 bases). This CDR3 has 15 residues. The V and J ends lost 3 bases and 0 bases respectively, with 9 bases between them. Germline loops: CDR1 LGHDT, CDR2 YNNKEL (reference sequence). The CDR3 is CASSHGGIAKNIQYF. In nucleotides, the CDR3 is TGTGCCAGCAGCCATGGAGGGATAGCCAAAAACATTCAGTACTTC.

The genes are TRBV18 and TRBJ2-6, with unresolved D. The V end lost 3 bases, the J end lost 1 base, and 7 bases lay between the germline ends. The CDR3 is made up of 15 amino acids. The germline gives CDR1 KGHSH, CDR2 LQKENI. The CDR3 sequence is CASSPRQSGANVLTF. The CDR3 coding sequence is TGTGCCAGCTCACCGCGACAATCTGGGGCCAACGTCCTGACTTTC.

This chain links TRBV21-1 with TRBJ2-1; TRBD1 is the table's D call and was not checked against the DNA. TRBV21-1 is a pseudogene segment. CDR3 length equals 16 residues. This CDR3 reads CASSKEAQVSYNEQFF. In DNA, the CDR3 is TGTGCCAGCAGCAAAGAGGCGCAGGTTTCCTACAATGAGCAGTTCTTC.

V usage is TRBV28 and J usage is TRBJ1-6; 8 bases agree with TRBD1. The CDR3 totals 14 residues. J lost 6 bases, V lost 5 bases, and 3 bases had no gene match. In germline, CDR1 is MDHEN, CDR2 SYDVKM. This CDR3 reads CASSRQGTNSPLHF. The CDR3 DNA follows: TGTGCCAGCAGTCGACAGGGGACTAATTCACCCCTCCACTTT.